Reported below is one TCR beta chain. The data belong to a study of T-cell memory formation after mild COVID-19. The CDR3 totals 14 residues. The germline V gene encodes CDR1 LGHDT and CDR2 YNNKEL (reference sequence). Trimming took off 9 bases at V and 0 bases at J, with 15 bases between the two ends. TCRdb processed the 5' RACE reads anew with MiXCR; each CDR3 protein has one entry. The top ten hold over 10% of the sample, which has about 450,000 distinct CDR3 sequences, around 22% seen once. The specimen sequenced was PBMCs or a T cell subset sorted from them (not recorded which). The chain employs TRBV3-1 and TRBJ2-7, with D perhaps TRBD1 (6 bases). The sequence derives from an adult woman who had mild COVID-19 (a few samples of this study predate the infection). Cell type and time point are not known. The CDR3 loop reads CARRSTGSSYEQYF. CDR3 sequence (DNA): TGTGCCAGGAGGTCAACAGGGAGCTCCTACGAGCAGTACTTC.